Listed below are T cell receptor beta chains from one sample, sequenced in a study of T cells in Graves' hyperthyroidism and ophthalmopathy. TCRdb independently ran MiXCR on the multiplex PCR reads; one entry per CDR3 protein. In the table there are about 640,000 distinct CDR3 sequences, about 45% of which are singletons. The sequencing sample was made of peripheral blood or thyroid tissue (not recorded which). The source is an adult man with Graves' disease, either hyperthyroidism or ophthalmopathy (not recorded which). The CDR3 runs from the conserved cysteine through the conserved F or W. The order of the fields is J gene, CDR3 length, V gene, D gene, clone size, CDR3 DNA, CDR3 protein. A D gene is named only where the DNA matches it firmly. Clone size is not always given. Where it is, it says once, few, many or a class for expanded clones.

J: TRBJ2-5
length: 12
V: TRBV3-1
D: -
size: few
DNA: TGTGCCAGCAGCCAATACAGTCAGACCCAGTACTTC
CDR3: CASSQYSQTQYF

J: TRBJ1-2
length: 15
V: TRBV24-1
D: -
size: many
DNA: TGTGCCACCAGTGATTTTCGGGGATTCGACTATGGCTACACCTTC
CDR3: CATSDFRGFDYGYTF

J: TRBJ1-2
length: 13
V: TRBV7-9
D: -
size: -
DNA: TGTGCCAGCAGCCCCCGACAGTCAACCCGCTACACCTTC
CDR3: CASSPRQSTRYTF

J: TRBJ1-1
length: 16
V: TRBV7-2
D: -
size: few
DNA: TGTGCCAGCAGCCTCTTTATGAAAGGTTTGGACACTGAAGCTTTCTTT
CDR3: CASSLFMKGLDTEAFF

J: TRBJ2-7
length: 15
V: TRBV24-1
D: -
size: -
DNA: TGTGCCACCAGTGATGGGACGGGCGGGATGAACGAGCAGTACTTC
CDR3: CATSDGTGGMNEQYF

J: TRBJ2-6
length: 15
V: TRBV5-5
D: -
size: -
DNA: TGTGCCAGCAGCTTTCTACCCTCTGGGGCCAACGTCCTGACTTTC
CDR3: CASSFLPSGANVLTF

J: TRBJ1-4
length: 13
V: TRBV2
D: -
size: -
DNA: TGTGCCGGAACAGGGAACACTAATGAAAAACTGTTTTTT
CDR3: CAGTGNTNEKLFF

J: TRBJ2-7
length: 15
V: TRBV7-2
D: -
size: few
DNA: TGCGCCAGCAGCCAAGAAGGTGGAGGCCCCTACGAGCAGTACTTC
CDR3: CASSQEGGGPYEQYF

J: TRBJ2-2
length: 19
V: TRBV24-1
D: TRBD2
size: -
DNA: TGTGCCACCAGTGACCTCACTAGCGGGAGGGCCCCGAACACCGGGGAGCTGTTTTTT
CDR3: CATSDLTSGRAPNTGELFF

J: TRBJ1-6
length: 13
V: TRBV6-5
D: -
size: few
DNA: TGTGCCAGCAGCTCCCGAGCTAATTCACCCCTCCACTTT
CDR3: CASSSRANSPLHF

J: TRBJ1-2
length: 15
V: TRBV19
D: TRBD1
size: -
DNA: TGTGCCAGTAGCCCCCTTCGGGGGACAGGCTATGGCTACACCTTC
CDR3: CASSPLRGTGYGYTF

J: TRBJ2-7
length: 12
V: TRBV20-1
D: -
size: -
DNA: TGCAGTGCTAGGGAAACTAACTACGAGCAGTACTTC
CDR3: CSARETNYEQYF

J: TRBJ2-7
length: 16
V: TRBV10-3
D: TRBD2
size: -
DNA: TGTGCCATCAGTGTTTGGCGGGAGAGGACCTCCTACGAGCAGTACTTC
CDR3: CAISVWRERTSYEQYF

J: TRBJ1-6
length: 15
V: TRBV7-3
D: -
size: -
DNA: TGTGCCAGCAGCTTAGCCGCAGGGCAAGGTTCACCCCTCCACTTT
CDR3: CASSLAAGQGSPLHF

J: TRBJ1-3
length: 14
V: TRBV9
D: -
size: -
DNA: TGTGCCAGCAGCCAGCTTACAGGGGGAAACACCATATATTTT
CDR3: CASSQLTGGNTIYF